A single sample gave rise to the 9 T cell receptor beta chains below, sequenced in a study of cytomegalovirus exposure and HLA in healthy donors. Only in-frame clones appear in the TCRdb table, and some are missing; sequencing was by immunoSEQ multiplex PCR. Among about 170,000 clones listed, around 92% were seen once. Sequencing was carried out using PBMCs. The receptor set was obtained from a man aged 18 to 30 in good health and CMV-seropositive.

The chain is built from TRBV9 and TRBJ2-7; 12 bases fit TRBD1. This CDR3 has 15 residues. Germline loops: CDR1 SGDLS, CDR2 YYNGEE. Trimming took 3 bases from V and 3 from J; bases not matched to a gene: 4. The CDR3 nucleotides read TGTGCCAGCAGCGCAGGGACAGGGGGCTTCTACGAGCAGTACTTC. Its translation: CASSAGTGGFYEQYF.

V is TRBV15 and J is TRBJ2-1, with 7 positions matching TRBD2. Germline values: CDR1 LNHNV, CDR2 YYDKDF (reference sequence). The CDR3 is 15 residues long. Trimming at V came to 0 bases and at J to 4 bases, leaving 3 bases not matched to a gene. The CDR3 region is CATSRDGTTYNEQFF. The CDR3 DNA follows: TGTGCCACCAGCAGAGACGGGACTACATACAATGAGCAGTTCTTC.

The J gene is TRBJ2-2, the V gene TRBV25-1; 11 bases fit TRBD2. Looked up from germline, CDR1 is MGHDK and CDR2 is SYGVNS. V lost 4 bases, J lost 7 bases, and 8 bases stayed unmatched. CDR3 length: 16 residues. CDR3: CASSGRLAGSGGELFF. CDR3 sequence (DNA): TGTGCCAGCAGTGGCCGACTAGCGGGATCGGGCGGGGAGCTGTTTTTT.

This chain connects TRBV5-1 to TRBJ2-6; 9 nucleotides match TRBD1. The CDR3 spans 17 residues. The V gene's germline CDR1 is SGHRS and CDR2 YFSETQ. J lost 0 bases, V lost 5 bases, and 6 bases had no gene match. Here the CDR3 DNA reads TGCGCCAGCAGTCGGACAGGGGATGCCTCTGGGGCCAACGTCCTGACTTTC. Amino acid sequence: CASSRTGDASGANVLTF. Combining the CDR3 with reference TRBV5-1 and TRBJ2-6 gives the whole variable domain KAGVTQTPRYLIKTRGQQVTLSCSPISGHRSVSWYQQTPGQGLQFLFEYFSETQRNKGNFPGRFSGRQFSNSRSEMNVSTLELGDSALYLCASSRTGDASGANVLTFGAGSRLTVL.

CDR3 sequence (DNA): TGCGCCAGCAGCTTGCAACAGGTCCCGAATGAGCAGTTCTTC. It specifies CASSLQQVPNEQFF. V is TRBV5-1 and J is TRBJ2-1; perhaps TRBD1 as D (5 bases). From germline, CDR1 is SGHRS and CDR2 YFSETQ. The CDR3 sequence is 14 residues long. The V end was cut by 1 base, the J end by 7 bases, with 12 bases between.

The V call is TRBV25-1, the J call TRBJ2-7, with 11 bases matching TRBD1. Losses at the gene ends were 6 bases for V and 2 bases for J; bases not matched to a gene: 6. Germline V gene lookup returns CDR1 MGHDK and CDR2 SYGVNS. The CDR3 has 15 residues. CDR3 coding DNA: TGTGCCAGCAGCGATCCGGGACAGGGGGCCTACGAGCAGTACTTC. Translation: CASSDPGQGAYEQYF.

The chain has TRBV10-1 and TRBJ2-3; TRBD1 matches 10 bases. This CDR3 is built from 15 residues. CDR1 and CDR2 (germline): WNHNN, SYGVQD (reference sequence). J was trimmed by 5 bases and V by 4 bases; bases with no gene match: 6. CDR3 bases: TGCGCCAGCAGTGTTCGACAGGGGGCAGGAGATACGCAGTATTTT. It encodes CASSVRQGAGDTQYF.

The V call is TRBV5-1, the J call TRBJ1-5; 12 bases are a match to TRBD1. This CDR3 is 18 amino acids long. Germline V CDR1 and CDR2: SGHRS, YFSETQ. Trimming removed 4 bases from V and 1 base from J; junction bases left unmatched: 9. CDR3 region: CASSEGTGGSGSNQPQHF. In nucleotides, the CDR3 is TGCGCCAGCAGCGAAGGGACAGGGGGCTCGGGAAGCAATCAGCCCCAGCATTTT.

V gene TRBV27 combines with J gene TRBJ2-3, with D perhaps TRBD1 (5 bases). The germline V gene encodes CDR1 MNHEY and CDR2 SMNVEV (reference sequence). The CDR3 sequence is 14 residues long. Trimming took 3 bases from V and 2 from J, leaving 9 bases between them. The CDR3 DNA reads TGTGCCAGCAGTTTCAGGACACTCACAGATACGCAGTATTTT. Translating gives CASSFRTLTDTQYF.